Below are 27 T cell receptor beta chains sequenced from a single sample in a study of T cell responses to AZD1222 COVID-19 vaccine. TCRdb's copy holds only in-frame clones and misses some; the assay was immunoSEQ multiplex PCR. This sample has 160,000 or so clones; approximately 90% occur once, and the top ten carry approximately 2%. The sample was peripheral blood, taken on day 0 of AZD1222 vaccination. Receptors originate from an adult in good health.

This rearrangement joins TRBV5-8 to TRBJ1-2; possible D gene TRBD1, 6 bases. The CDR3 totals 15 residues. The V and J ends lost 0 bases and 11 bases respectively, with 20 bases between them. Per the germline V gene, CDR1 is SGHTS and CDR2 is YDEGEE. The CDR3 protein is CASSLARTAPTGYTF. In DNA, the CDR3 is TGTGCCAGCAGCTTGGCCCGGACAGCCCCTACCGGATACACCTTC.

This clone has a single count. The V gene is TRBV19, the J gene TRBJ1-5, with 7 bases that match TRBD1. This CDR3 region has 16 residues. With 7 bases clipped from V and 0 bases from J, the junction kept 9 bases outside the gene matches. Per germline, CDR1 LNHDA and CDR2 SQIVND (reference sequence). CDR3 nucleotide sequence: TGTGCCAGTACCGACAGGGATCTTGTTAGCAATCAGCCCCAGCATTTT. Translating gives CASTDRDLVSNQPQHF.

V is TRBV18 and J is TRBJ2-3, with 12 bases matching TRBD2. After removal of 5 bases from V and 0 bases from J, the junction contained 6 bases not matched to a gene. Germline CDR1 is KGHSH and CDR2 is LQKENI. CDR3 size: 17 residues. As DNA, the CDR3 is TGTGCCAGCTCAGGATACGGGACTAGCGGGAGCACAGATACGCAGTATTTT. It translates to CASSGYGTSGSTDTQYF.

This clone was recorded only once. The chain combines TRBV27 with TRBJ1-5; 7 bases fit TRBD1. Trimming took 2 bases from V and 5 from J; bases not matched to a gene: 6. The length of the CDR3 is 15 residues. Germline V gives CDR1 MNHEY, CDR2 SMNVEV (reference sequence). Here the CDR3 reads CASSLEGADYQPQHF. The CDR3 DNA reads as TGTGCCAGCAGTTTAGAGGGGGCAGACTATCAGCCCCAGCATTTT.

The rearrangement joins TRBV5-1 to TRBJ1-6; D remains unclear. Trimming cost V 4 bases and J 7 bases, with 9 bases left between them. Looked up from germline, CDR1 is SGHRS and CDR2 is YFSETQ. CDR3 length: 13 amino acids. CDR3 sequence reads: CASSGVRNSPLHF. The CDR3, as DNA: TGCGCCAGCAGCGGGGTTCGAAATTCACCCCTCCACTTT.

This clone has just one count. The chain links TRBV24-1 to TRBJ2-1, with 9 bases aligning to TRBD1. The CDR3 covers 14 residues. Germline V CDR1 and CDR2: KGHDR, SFDVKD. J was trimmed by 8 bases and V by 8 bases; bases with no gene match: 9. CDR3 bases: TGTGCCACCACTTTCCGGGACAGGGCCCATGAGCAGTTCTTC. Its protein product is CATTFRDRAHEQFF.

V is TRBV24-1 and J is TRBJ2-2; 8 bases map to TRBD2. Germline V CDR1 and CDR2: KGHDR, SFDVKD. This CDR3 has 14 residues. V lost 3 bases to trimming and J lost 6 bases; unmatched junction nucleotides: 2. The chain's CDR3 is CATSDSGRSGELFF. The DNA for the CDR3 is TGTGCCACCAGTGATAGCGGGAGATCCGGGGAGCTGTTTTTT.

The J gene is TRBJ2-2, the V gene TRBV6-2 or TRBV6-3, with D possibly TRBD2 on 5 matching bases. Trimming cost V 5 bases and J 3 bases, with 13 bases left between them. Germline assignment: CDR1 MNHEY and CDR2 SVGEGT. This CDR3 spans 15 amino acids. This CDR3 is CASSRQLDYTGELFF. DNA for the CDR3: TGTGCCAGCAGTCGACAACTAGACTACACCGGGGAGCTGTTTTTT.

V gene TRBV18 combines with J gene TRBJ2-1; D is unclear. CDR1 and CDR2 (germline): KGHSH, LQKENI. Trimming stripped 1 base from V and 8 bases from J, with 9 bases between. This CDR3 region has 13 residues. The CDR3 DNA reads TGTGCCAGCTCACCACTCGTTAGGGATGAGCAGTTCTTC. This translates into CASSPLVRDEQFF. Full variable domain (rest looked up from reference TRBV18 and TRBJ2-1): NAGVMQNPRHLVRRRGQEARLRCSPMKGHSHVYWYRQLPEEGLKFMVYLQKENIIDESGMPKERFSAEFPKEGPSILRIQQVVRGDSAAYFCASSPLVRDEQFFGPGTRLTVL.

The chain couples TRBV27 to TRBJ1-2; D is possibly TRBD1 (6 bases). CDR1 is MNHEY and CDR2 is SMNVEV in the germline V gene (reference sequence). The CDR3 has 14 residues. V was clipped by 8 bases and J by 8 bases, with 21 bases between them. CDR3 amino acids: CASGLRGIYQGYTF. The DNA of the CDR3 is TGTGCCAGCGGGCTAAGGGGGATATATCAGGGCTACACCTTC.

This clone was counted ten times or more. V gene TRBV5-6 combines with J gene TRBJ1-5; D gene uncertain. This CDR3 is 14 amino acids long. The germline V gene encodes CDR1 SGHDT and CDR2 YYEEEE. Trimming left V 1 base short and J 7 bases short, with 12 bases between. This chain's CDR3 is CASSLTGTSQPQHF. The DNA for the CDR3 is TGTGCCAGCAGCTTGACGGGTACTTCGCAGCCCCAGCATTTT.

The chain links TRBV24-1 to TRBJ1-1, with D unresolved. The germline CDR1 and CDR2 sequences are KGHDR and SFDVKD. V dropped 7 bases and J dropped 1 base, with 9 bases sitting between them. The CDR3 runs to 13 residues. CDR3 protein: CATRTAGNTEAFF. The CDR3 DNA is TGTGCCACCAGGACCGCAGGGAACACTGAAGCTTTCTTT.

This clone was seen more than once but under ten times. This chain uses TRBV6-4 with TRBJ1-6, with 7 positions matching TRBD1. V dropped 5 bases and J dropped 7; count of bases not matched to a gene: 5. In germline, CDR1 is MRHNA, CDR2 SNTAGT. The CDR3 consists of 14 residues. In DNA, the CDR3 is TGTGCCAGCAGTAGGGGGACAGAGAATTCACCCCTCCACTTT. It translates to CASSRGTENSPLHF.

The chain combines TRBV14 with TRBJ2-7; tentatively, D is TRBD1 (6 bases). The ends were cut back, 2 bases at V and 2 bases at J, with 13 bases in the middle. This CDR3 is built from 15 residues. In germline, CDR1 is SGHDN, CDR2 FVKESK. CDR3 nucleotides: TGTGCCAGCAGCCAAAGACAGGACCCCACCTACGAGCAGTACTTC. Its translation is CASSQRQDPTYEQYF.

This clone was counted a few times. The V and J genes are TRBV6-2 or TRBV6-3 and TRBJ2-1; TRBD1 matches at 9 bases. With V trimmed by 6 bases and J by 4 bases, 7 bases remained unmatched. The germline gives CDR1 MNHEY, CDR2 SVGEGT. This CDR3 has 15 amino acids. CDR3 region: CASSQSGTGYNEQFF. CDR3 sequence (DNA): TGTGCCAGCAGCCAATCCGGGACAGGGTACAATGAGCAGTTCTTC.

The genes are TRBV20-1 and TRBJ1-6; D is perhaps TRBD1 (5 bases). Per germline, CDR1 DFQATT and CDR2 SNEGSKA (reference sequence). This CDR3 is built from 15 residues. V gave up 5 bases and J gave up 6 bases, with 17 bases separating them. The CDR3 nucleotides are TGCAGTGCTCGTGACAGCGCCAAGGGTAATTCACCCCTCCACTTT. Amino acids: CSARDSAKGNSPLHF.

This clone has only a few counts. The J gene is TRBJ2-7, the V gene TRBV7-9, with 8 positions matching TRBD1. V dropped 5 bases and J dropped 2; count of bases not matched to a gene: 8. CDR3 length: 15 amino acids. Germline V gives CDR1 SEHNR, CDR2 FQNEAQ (reference sequence). CDR3 amino acids: CASSLRGQEAYEQYF. In nucleotides, the CDR3 is TGTGCCAGCAGCCTCAGGGGGCAGGAAGCCTACGAGCAGTACTTC.

V is TRBV25-1 and J is TRBJ2-1; D may match TRBD1 or TRBD2 (5 bases each). Trimming pared 1 base from V and 4 bases from J, leaving 14 bases between. The CDR3 spans 16 residues. The germline V gene has CDR1 MGHDK and CDR2 SYGVNS. The CDR3 spells CASSELQTGLYNEQFF. CDR3 DNA: TGTGCCAGCAGTGAATTACAAACAGGACTGTACAATGAGCAGTTCTTC.

CDR3 in amino acids: CASSPGTGRYEQYF. The CDR3 nucleotides are TGTGCCAGCTCACCAGGGACAGGGAGATACGAGCAGTACTTC. The V gene is TRBV18, the J gene TRBJ2-7, with 9 nucleotides matching TRBD1. Losses at the gene ends were 2 bases for V and 4 bases for J; bases not matched to a gene: 3. The CDR3 covers 14 residues. Looked up from germline, CDR1 is KGHSH and CDR2 is LQKENI. The complete variable domain, with remaining parts taken from reference TRBV18 and TRBJ2-7, reads NAGVMQNPRHLVRRRGQEARLRCSPMKGHSHVYWYRQLPEEGLKFMVYLQKENIIDESGMPKERFSAEFPKEGPSILRIQQVVRGDSAAYFCASSPGTGRYEQYFGPGTRLTVT.

The chain links TRBV4-1 to TRBJ1-1; D unresolved. CDR1 is MGHRA and CDR2 is YSYEKL in the germline V gene. Deletions cut 1 base from V and 8 bases from J, with 14 bases between. This CDR3 region has 14 residues. CDR3 amino acids: CASSQVGLRQEAFF. CDR3 coding DNA: TGCGCCAGCAGCCAAGTCGGTTTGAGGCAAGAAGCTTTCTTT.

The CDR3 nucleotides are TGTGCCAGTACCAGGACTAGCGGGAGTTCCCATGAGCAGTTCTTC. It codes for CASTRTSGSSHEQFF. The chain couples TRBV19 to TRBJ2-1; 13 nucleotides agree with TRBD2. The CDR3 is 15 residues long. The junction had 8 bases not matched to a gene; V was cut back by 7 bases and J by 8 bases. The germline V gene encodes CDR1 LNHDA and CDR2 SQIVND (reference sequence).

This rearrangement joins TRBV19 to TRBJ2-2, with 12 bases identical to TRBD2. J lost 0 bases, V lost 1 base, and 15 bases had no gene match. The CDR3 consists of 22 residues. The germline V gene encodes CDR1 LNHDA and CDR2 SQIVND (reference sequence). The CDR3 bases are TGTGCCAGTAGTATAGGTGAGGGGTGGACTAGCGGGATTGCCTCGAACACCGGGGAGCTGTTTTTT. Its protein product is CASSIGEGWTSGIASNTGELFF.

V usage is TRBV24-1 and J usage is TRBJ2-6; no clear D gene. The CDR3 sequence is 13 residues long. Trimming removed 2 bases from V and 4 bases from J, with 2 bases in between. CDR1 and CDR2 from the germline V gene are KGHDR and SFDVKD. This chain's CDR3 is CATSDWGANVLTF. CDR3 coding DNA: TGTGCCACCAGTGATTGGGGGGCCAACGTCCTGACTTTC.

The genes are TRBV27 and TRBJ2-3, with 10 bases that match TRBD1. CDR3 size: 18 residues. V trimming: 1 base; J trimming: 3 bases; junction bases outside the gene matches: 10. Germline V gene sequence: CDR1 MNHEY, CDR2 SMNVEV (reference sequence). CDR3 nucleotides: TGTGCCAGCAGTTTATTGGGGACAGGGGTAGTGGGGACAGATACGCAGTATTTT. It translates to CASSLLGTGVVGTDTQYF.

The chain employs TRBV7-2 and TRBJ1-1; a possible D gene is TRBD1 (5 bases). Germline CDR1 and CDR2: SGHTA and FQGNSA. V was shortened by 1 base and J by 4 bases, with 7 bases between the two germline ends. This CDR3 has 13 amino acids. This chain's CDR3 is CASSLGTPTEAFF. CDR3 bases: TGTGCCAGCAGCTTAGGGACACCCACTGAAGCTTTCTTT.

The chain joins TRBV21-1 to TRBJ1-1; TRBD1, the table's D call, lacks a check against the DNA. TRBV21-1 is a listed pseudogene. The CDR3 totals 16 residues. For the CDR3, the DNA is TGTGCCAGCAGCAAAGTCGCGGGACAGGGGGCGGGTGAAGCTTTCTTT. Its protein is CASSKVAGQGAGEAFF.

Details on this clone: Within the sample, other DNA sequences also encode this same CDR3. The V call is TRBV28, the J call TRBJ1-5; possible D gene TRBD1, 5 bases. The CDR3 consists of 14 residues. Between the trimmed V and J ends, which lost 3 bases and 1 base, there was a span of 7 bases. Germline assignment: CDR1 MDHEN and CDR2 SYDVKM. The CDR3 protein is CASSFRDSNQPQHF. CDR3 DNA sequence: TGTGCCAGCAGTTTTCGGGACAGCAATCAGCCCCAGCATTTT.